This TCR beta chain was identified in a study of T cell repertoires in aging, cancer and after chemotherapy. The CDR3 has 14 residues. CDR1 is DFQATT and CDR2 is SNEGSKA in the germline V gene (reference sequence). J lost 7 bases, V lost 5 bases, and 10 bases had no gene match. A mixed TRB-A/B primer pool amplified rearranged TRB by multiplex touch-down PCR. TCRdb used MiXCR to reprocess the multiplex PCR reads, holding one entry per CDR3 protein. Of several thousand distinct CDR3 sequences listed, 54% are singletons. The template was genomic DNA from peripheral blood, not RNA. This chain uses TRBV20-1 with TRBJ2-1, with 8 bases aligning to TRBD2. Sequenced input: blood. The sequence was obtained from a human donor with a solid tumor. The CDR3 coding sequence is TGCAGTGCTTTGACTAGCGATTTTTCTAATGAGCAGTTCTTC. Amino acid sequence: CSALTSDFSNEQFF.